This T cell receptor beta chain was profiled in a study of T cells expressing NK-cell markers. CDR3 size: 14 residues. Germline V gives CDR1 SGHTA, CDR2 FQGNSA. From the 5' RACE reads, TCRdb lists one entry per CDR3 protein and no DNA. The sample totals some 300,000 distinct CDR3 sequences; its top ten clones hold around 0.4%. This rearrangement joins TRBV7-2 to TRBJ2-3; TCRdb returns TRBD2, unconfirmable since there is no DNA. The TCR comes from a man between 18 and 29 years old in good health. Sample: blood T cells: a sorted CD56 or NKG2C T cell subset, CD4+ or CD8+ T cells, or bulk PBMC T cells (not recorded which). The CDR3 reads CASSLVSGEDTQYF.